These 29 T cell receptor beta chains originate from one sample sequenced in a study of post-analysis software for immune sequencing data. Unique-molecular-identifier-tagged TCR beta cDNA libraries were used. MiXCR was run by TCRdb on the PCR reads, yielding one entry per CDR3 protein. The sample lists 160,000 or so distinct CDR3 sequences, 30% to 45% occurring once. Sequences were derived from blood, sampled after autologous hematopoietic stem cell transplantation. The receptors shown here come from a girl between 10 and 17 years old with multiple sclerosis.

This clonotype has a handful of counts. The chain employs TRBV7-2 and TRBJ2-1; 7 nucleotides agree with TRBD2. V shed 2 bases, J shed 0 bases, and the junction held 4 bases outside the gene matches. There are 16 residues in the CDR3. Germline assignment: CDR1 SGHTA and CDR2 FQGNSA. CDR3 nucleotides: TGTGCCAGCAGCTTATGGGGCGGGAGCTCCTACAATGAGCAGTTCTTC. This gives the protein CASSLWGGSSYNEQFF.

The chain combines TRBV9 with TRBJ2-3; 7 positions match TRBD1. The germline CDR1 and CDR2 sequences are SGDLS and YYNGEE. This CDR3 is 16 amino acids long. V lost 2 bases to trimming and J lost 4 bases; unmatched junction nucleotides: 10. The CDR3 loop reads CASSVSTGLNADTQYF. Here the CDR3 DNA reads TGTGCCAGCAGCGTTTCGACAGGGTTAAATGCAGATACGCAGTATTTT.

The V and J genes are TRBV12-3 or TRBV12-4 and TRBJ1-1; 7 bases line up with TRBD1. V gave up 1 base and J gave up 6 bases; unmatched junction bases: 2. This CDR3 region has 13 residues. The CDR3 region has the DNA TGTGCCAGCAGTTTAGTCAGGGGGGCTGAAGCTTTCTTT. Translation: CASSLVRGAEAFF.

This clonotype was observed a few times. This chain uses TRBV20-1 with TRBJ2-7, with D perhaps TRBD2 (5 bases). Trimming removed 0 bases at V and 7 bases at J, with 19 bases between. This CDR3 has 15 amino acids. CDR1 is DFQATT and CDR2 is SNEGSKA in the germline V gene (reference sequence). DNA of the CDR3: TGCAGTGCTAGAGATTTGAATTGGTCACGGGATGAGCAGTACTTC. The encoded protein is CSARDLNWSRDEQYF.

The CDR3 is CSARRTEFSDTQYF. For the CDR3, the DNA is TGCAGTGCCAGGCGGACAGAGTTTTCAGATACGCAGTATTTT. The chain has TRBV20-1 and TRBJ2-3; D may be TRBD1 (6 bases). CDR3 length equals 14 residues. V lost 6 bases to trimming and J lost 4 bases, with 17 bases between them. Germline CDR1 and CDR2: DFQATT and SNEGSKA (reference sequence).

The CDR3 loop reads CASSRSGTDEQFF. CDR3 bases: TGTGCCAGCAGTAGATCCGGGACGGATGAGCAGTTCTTC. The V call is TRBV12-3 or TRBV12-4, the J call TRBJ2-1, with D perhaps TRBD1 or TRBD2 (5 bases each). V gave up 5 bases and J gave up 8 bases, with 13 bases separating them. This CDR3 has 13 amino acids.

This clonotype showed up just once. The rearrangement joins TRBV18 to TRBJ2-7, with 10 nucleotides matching TRBD1. Germline loops: CDR1 KGHSH, CDR2 LQKENI. V was clipped by 5 bases and J by 5 bases; unmatched bases: 9. This CDR3 spans 15 amino acids. In DNA, the CDR3 is TGTGCCAGCTCAGGAAGGACAGGGGGAGGTGACGAGCAGTACTTC. Its protein product is CASSGRTGGGDEQYF.

About this clonotype itself: One end of the junction does not line up with germline, which may come from a read error. V is TRBV25-1 and J is TRBJ2-1; TRBD2 might be the D (6 bases). This CDR3 has 13 residues. CDR1 is MGHDK, CDR2 SYGVNS, per germline. The CDR3: CGSSDGGSVEQFF. CDR3 nucleotide sequence: TGTGGCAGCAGTGACGGAGGGAGTGTTGAGCAGTTCTTC.

This sequence joins TRBV7-2 and TRBJ2-3; D is perhaps TRBD1 (6 bases). Germline CDR1 SGHTA, CDR2 FQGNSA. The CDR3 length is 15 residues. Trimming left V 0 bases short and J 0 bases short, with 7 bases between. The CDR3 nucleotides read TGTGCCAGCAGCTTAGCGGGACACAGCACAGATACGCAGTATTTT. This codes for CASSLAGHSTDTQYF. Complete variable domain (other parts from reference TRBV7-2 and TRBJ2-3): GAGVSQSPSNKVTEKGKDVELRCDPISGHTALYWYRQSLGQGLEFLIYFQGNSAPDKSGLPSDRFSAERTGGSVSTLTIQRTQQEDSAVYLCASSLAGHSTDTQYFGPGTRLTVL.

CDR3 amino acids: CASQRVGNTEAFF. In nucleotides, the CDR3 is TGTGCCAGCCAGAGGGTGGGGAACACTGAAGCTTTCTTT. V and J are TRBV2 and TRBJ1-1; D gene unclear. Germline CDR1 is SNHLY and CDR2 is FYNNEI. CDR3 size: 13 residues. The V gene lost 8 bases and the J gene lost 1 base, with 11 bases spanning the gap.

The chain combines TRBV27 with TRBJ2-4; D perhaps matches TRBD1 (6 bases). The J call may not be correct, given that the DNA end is closer to TRBJ2-7. The CDR3 sequence is 16 residues long. Germline CDR1 is MNHEY and CDR2 is SMNVEV (reference sequence). In DNA, the CDR3 is TGTGCCAGCAGTTCCAATCGGGACACCTTCCCCTACGAGCAGTACTTC. Translating gives CASSSNRDTFPYEQYF.

In this sample, this clonotype turned up a few times. The V and J genes are TRBV10-3 and TRBJ2-1; unclear D gene. Trimming stripped 10 bases from V and 8 bases from J, with 12 bases between. This CDR3 has 11 residues. In germline, CDR1 is ENHRY, CDR2 SYGVKD. The CDR3 sequence is CASQLADEQFF. For the CDR3, the DNA is TGTGCCAGTCAATTAGCTGATGAGCAGTTCTTC.

The table lists this clonotype with a few counts. V usage is TRBV12-3 or TRBV12-4 and J usage is TRBJ2-7; D gene ambiguous. This CDR3 spans 15 amino acids. Trimming took off 3 bases at V and 3 bases at J, with 15 bases between the two ends. CDR3 in DNA: TGTGCCAGCAGTTTTCATTTGGCTAAGGACTACGAGCAGTACTTC. Translating gives CASSFHLAKDYEQYF.

This chain links TRBV7-9 with TRBJ1-2; perhaps TRBD1 as D (6 bases). The CDR3 extends over 15 amino acids. CDR1 SEHNR and CDR2 FQNEAQ come from the germline V gene (reference sequence). The V and J ends lost 5 bases and 6 bases respectively, with 19 bases between them. CDR3 region: CASSAPRGRRDGYTF. As DNA, the CDR3 is TGTGCCAGCAGCGCCCCCCGGGGGCGAAGGGATGGCTACACCTTC.

This chain joins TRBV5-1 and TRBJ2-6; the D gene is possibly TRBD1 (6 bases). Germline V gene lookup returns CDR1 SGHRS and CDR2 YFSETQ. The CDR3 totals 17 residues. Deletions cut 1 base from V and 0 bases from J, with 11 bases between. CDR3 sequence (DNA): TGCGCCAGCAGCTTGCACCGGACAGCCTCTGGGGCCAACGTCCTGACTTTC. It encodes CASSLHRTASGANVLTF.

The chain recombines TRBV7-9 with TRBJ2-1; tentatively, D is TRBD1 or TRBD2 (5 bases each). The CDR3 length is 14 residues. The V and J ends lost 10 bases and 0 bases respectively, with 13 bases between them. Germline CDR1 SEHNR, CDR2 FQNEAQ (reference sequence). The CDR3 DNA follows: TGTGCCACCGCAGTGGGGGTCTCCTACAATGAGCAGTTCTTC. Amino acid sequence: CATAVGVSYNEQFF.

This clonotype has just a few counts. The V gene is TRBV20-1, the J gene TRBJ2-7, with 10 bases identical to TRBD2. Germline lookup yields CDR1 DFQATT and CDR2 SNEGSKA (reference sequence). This CDR3 has 13 amino acids. Germline trimming cut 4 bases from V and 0 bases from J; bases unmatched to any gene: 0. The CDR3 reads CSATSGSSYEQYF. CDR3 nucleotide sequence: TGCAGTGCTACTAGCGGGAGCTCCTACGAGCAGTACTTC.

This clonotype was counted a few times. This chain connects TRBV20-1 to TRBJ2-6; 7 nucleotides align to TRBD1. The CDR3 spans 17 residues. J was trimmed by 0 bases and V by 2 bases; bases with no gene match: 7. The germline gives CDR1 DFQATT, CDR2 SNEGSKA (reference sequence). DNA for the CDR3: TGCAGTGCTAGACCGGGACAGTTAACCTCTGGGGCCAACGTCCTGACTTTC. Amino acid sequence: CSARPGQLTSGANVLTF.

This clonotype came up many times. The chain combines TRBV29-1 with TRBJ1-1; D is perhaps TRBD1 (6 bases). CDR1 and CDR2 from the germline V gene are SQVTM and ANQGSEA. Trimming took off 7 bases at V and 5 bases at J, with 20 bases between the two ends. The CDR3 totals 14 residues. The DNA for the CDR3 is TGCAGCGGTTGCCCGGGGGCAGGGCAAACTGAAGCTTTCTTT. It is translated as CSGCPGAGQTEAFF.

This chain links TRBV12-3 or TRBV12-4 with TRBJ1-5; weak D call: TRBD1 (5 bases). This CDR3 has 13 amino acids. The ends were cut back, 7 bases at V and 9 bases at J, with 16 bases in the middle. The CDR3 DNA reads as TGTGCCAGCACCATGCCCGGACAAGGGCCCCAGCATTTT. It specifies CASTMPGQGPQHF.

This clonotype has a handful of counts. The rearrangement joins TRBV20-1 to TRBJ2-1; 9 bases agree with TRBD2. The germline CDR1 and CDR2 sequences are DFQATT and SNEGSKA (reference sequence). The CDR3 extends over 15 amino acids. The junction had 9 bases not matched to a gene; V was cut back by 3 bases and J by 6 bases. The CDR3 sequence: CSARVPAGGRNEQFF. The CDR3 bases are TGCAGTGCTAGGGTCCCGGCGGGAGGGCGCAATGAGCAGTTCTTC.

This clonotype has a single count. CDR3 protein: CATSGPWGGSYGYTF. The CDR3, as DNA: TGTGCCACCAGCGGTCCGTGGGGGGGCTCCTATGGCTACACCTTC. The chain has TRBV15 and TRBJ1-2; D is perhaps TRBD1 (6 bases). The CDR3 spans 15 residues. From germline, CDR1 is LNHNV and CDR2 YYDKDF (reference sequence). Between the trimmed V and J ends, which lost 5 bases and 4 bases, there was a span of 17 bases.

V gene TRBV11-3 combines with J gene TRBJ2-1; 11 nucleotides match TRBD2. V lost 0 bases, J lost 3 bases, and 4 bases stayed unmatched. The V gene's germline CDR1 is SGHNT and CDR2 YENEEA. This CDR3 is 17 amino acids long. The CDR3 region has the DNA TGTGCCAGCAGCTTAGATGCACTAGCGGGAGTCTACAATGAGCAGTTCTTC. This gives the protein CASSLDALAGVYNEQFF. Based on the CDR3 plus reference TRBV11-3 and TRBJ2-1, the full variable domain is EAGVVQSPRYKIIEKKQPVAFWCNPISGHNTLYWYLQNLGQGPELLIRYENEEAVDDSQLPKDRFSAERLKGVDSTLKIQPAELGDSAVYLCASSLDALAGVYNEQFFGPGTRLTVL.

The V gene is TRBV7-2, the J gene TRBJ2-7; 7 bases are shared with TRBD1. The CDR3 has 14 amino acids. CDR1 and CDR2 from the germline V gene are SGHTA and FQGNSA. V dropped 4 bases and J dropped 4; count of bases not matched to a gene: 7. CDR3 region: CASSWLRGKYEQYF. The CDR3 DNA sequence: TGTGCCAGCAGCTGGCTCAGGGGGAAATACGAGCAGTACTTC.

This chain connects TRBV5-6 to TRBJ2-7, with 8 bases fitting TRBD1. The V and J ends lost 0 bases and 3 bases, in that order; junction bases with no gene match: 8. Germline CDR1 is SGHDT and CDR2 is YYEEEE. The CDR3 is made up of 16 amino acids. The CDR3 region has the DNA TGTGCCAGCAGCTTGGAAAGACAGGGGCCCGGCTACGAGCAGTACTTC. Translating it yields CASSLERQGPGYEQYF.

The chain recombines TRBV7-9 with TRBJ2-4; 9 nucleotides match TRBD2. This CDR3 region has 15 residues. CDR1 is SEHNR, CDR2 FQNEAQ, per germline (reference sequence). The J segment lost 3 bases and the V segment lost 8 bases, leaving 8 bases of the junction unmatched. The DNA for the CDR3 is TGTGCCAGCGCGCCTAGCGGGATGAACAAAAACATTCAGTACTTC. It encodes CASAPSGMNKNIQYF. Full variable domain (outside the CDR3, taken from reference TRBV7-9 and TRBJ2-4): DTGVSQNPRHKITKRGQNVTFRCDPISEHNRLYWYRQTLGQGPEFLTYFQNEAQLEKSRLLSDRFSAERPKGSFSTLEIQRTEQGDSAMYLCASAPSGMNKNIQYFGAGTRLSVL.

The sample holds a few counts of this clonotype. The chain is built from TRBV6-5 and TRBJ2-2; D is uncertain. The germline gives CDR1 MNHEY, CDR2 SVGAGI. The CDR3 has 13 amino acids. V lost 3 bases to trimming and J lost 7 bases, with 9 bases between them. The chain's CDR3 is CASSYGVGGELFF. In DNA form, the CDR3 reads TGTGCCAGCAGTTATGGGGTGGGCGGGGAGCTGTTTTTT.

This clonotype turned up a few times. The chain couples TRBV30 to TRBJ2-1; the match to TRBD2 covers 7 bases. Germline V gene data show CDR1 as GTSNPN and CDR2 as SVGIG (reference sequence). V shed 2 bases and J 2 bases; nucleotides not matched to a gene: 6. CDR3 size: 15 residues. The CDR3 reads CAWSRGRVTYNEQFF. Written as DNA, the CDR3 is TGTGCCTGGAGTCGAGGGAGGGTGACCTACAATGAGCAGTTCTTC.

Only a few counts were recorded for this clonotype. The chain carries TRBV25-1 and TRBJ2-4; 9 bases are a match to TRBD1. The CDR3 runs 16 residues. The junction had 3 bases not matched to a gene; V was cut back by 3 bases and J by 0 bases. The V gene's germline CDR1 is MGHDK and CDR2 SYGVNS. CDR3 residues: CASSEMTGGAKNIQYF. CDR3 nucleotides: TGTGCCAGCAGTGAGATGACAGGGGGAGCCAAAAACATTCAGTACTTC.